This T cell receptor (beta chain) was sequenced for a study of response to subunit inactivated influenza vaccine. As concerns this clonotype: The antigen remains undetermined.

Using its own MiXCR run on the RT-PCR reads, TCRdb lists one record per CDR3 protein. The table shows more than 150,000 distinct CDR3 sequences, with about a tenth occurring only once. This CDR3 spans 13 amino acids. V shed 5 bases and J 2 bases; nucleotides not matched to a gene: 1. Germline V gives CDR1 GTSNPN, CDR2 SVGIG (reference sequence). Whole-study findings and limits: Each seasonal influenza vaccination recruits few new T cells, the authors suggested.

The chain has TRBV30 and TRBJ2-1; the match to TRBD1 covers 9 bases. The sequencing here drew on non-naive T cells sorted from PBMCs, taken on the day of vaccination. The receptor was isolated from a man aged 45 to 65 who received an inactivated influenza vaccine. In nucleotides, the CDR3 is TGTGCCTGGGACAGGGGGGCCTACAATGAGCAGTTCTTC. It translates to CAWDRGAYNEQFF.